The TCR beta chain under discussion was sequenced for a study of brain metastases from non-small cell lung cancer. Germline CDR1 MDHEN, CDR2 SYDVKM. Trimming cost V 3 bases and J 0 bases, with 6 bases left between them. The CDR3 totals 14 residues. Sequenced by immunoSEQ multiplex PCR; TCRdb stores in-frame clones only, minus some. In the table there are about 2,500 clones, approximately 80% of which are singletons. The chain couples TRBV28 to TRBJ1-5; D remains unclear. The source material was primary lung tumor tissue. This sequence originates from a donor at least 40 years old with non-small cell lung cancer. As DNA, the CDR3 is TGTGCCAGCAGTTTCCCAGGTAGCAATCAGCCCCAGCATTTT. Its translation: CASSFPGSNQPQHF.